This T cell receptor (beta chain) was found in a study of T cells in Graves' hyperthyroidism and ophthalmopathy. Study-level points and caveats: A median roughly six months before onset, the model predicted ophthalmopathy.

This clonotype occurred many times. Its specificity is not known. V lost 0 bases and J 7 bases, leaving 3 bases between the germline ends. CDR1 is SEHNR and CDR2 is FQNEAQ in the germline V gene (reference sequence). The CDR3 is made up of 11 amino acids. The CDR3 regions of TCR beta were amplified from RNA transcripts. TCR CDR3 regions were first amplified by RT-PCR with HTBI primers. One entry per CDR3 protein results from TCRdb running MiXCR on the multiplex PCR reads. The top ten clones hold about 3.7% of a sample with roughly 380,000 distinct CDR3 sequences, approximately 20% of them seen once. Clinicians diagnosed patients from clinical symptoms, serum thyroxine and TRAb, thyroid ultrasound and orbital computed tomography.

The receptor was isolated from a young woman with Graves' hyperthyroidism. The chain is built from TRBV7-9 and TRBJ1-2, with D unclear. Sequenced input: blood. The CDR3 loop is CASSLAGGYTF. The CDR3 DNA is TGTGCCAGCAGCTTAGCAGGTGGCTACACCTTC. Full variable domain (missing parts from reference TRBV7-9 and TRBJ1-2): DTGVSQNPRHKITKRGQNVTFRCDPISEHNRLYWYRQTLGQGPEFLTYFQNEAQLEKSRLLSDRFSAERPKGSFSTLEIQRTEQGDSAMYLCASSLAGGYTFGSGTRLTVV.